This note documents a single T cell receptor beta chain sequence. This sample was included in a study of beta chain features in type 1 diabetes. The CDR3 has 12 residues. The germline V gene encodes CDR1 SGHTA and CDR2 FQGNSA. V was cut by 8 bases and J by 1 base, with 8 bases left in between. Since all of the isolated RNA was reverse transcribed, expressed TCRB transcripts were what got sequenced. This table comes from immunoSEQ multiplex PCR, and its TCRdb copy is limited to in-frame clones, with some not included. Of under 300,000 clones in the sample, about 7.8% are singletons; the top ten hold approximately 0.99%.

Sequencing was carried out using central memory CD4+ T cells from blood. This TCR derives from a woman younger than 35 in good health. The chain employs TRBV7-2 and TRBJ1-1, with D hard to call. The CDR3 DNA reads as TGTGCCAGCGCGGCAGGGAACACTGAAGCTTTCTTT. Translated, it gives CASAAGNTEAFF.